Listed below are T cell receptor beta chains from one sample, sequenced in a study of beta chain features in type 1 diabetes. Libraries were prepared by immunoSEQ multiplex PCR; TCRdb keeps only in-frame clonotypes and omits some of them. The table lists hundreds of thousands of clones, roughly a sixth of them singletons. The sequencing input was naive CD4+ T cells from blood. These TCRs come from a young man in good health. The CDR3 runs from the conserved cysteine through the conserved F or W. The order of the fields is D gene, J gene, V gene, clone size, CDR3 length, CDR3 DNA, CDR3 protein. D genes are given only for firm matches. The size entry is marked missing in some rows and otherwise reads once, few, many or a size class.

d_call: -; j_call: TRBJ2-7; v_call: TRBV6-5; clone_size: -; cdr3_length: 14; cdr3_nt: TGTGCCAGCCGGGAGTGGGGACAAACTTACGAGCAGTACTTC; cdr3_aa: CASREWGQTYEQYF
d_call: -; j_call: TRBJ2-3; v_call: TRBV7-9; clone_size: -; cdr3_length: 13; cdr3_nt: TGTGCCAGCAGCCCGGGGAGCACAGATACGCAGTATTTT; cdr3_aa: CASSPGSTDTQYF
d_call: -; j_call: TRBJ2-3; v_call: TRBV11-2; clone_size: few; cdr3_length: 13; cdr3_nt: TGTGCCAGGGGAGATAAGGGGACAGATACGCAGTATTTT; cdr3_aa: CARGDKGTDTQYF
d_call: -; j_call: TRBJ2-7; v_call: TRBV7-2; clone_size: -; cdr3_length: 13; cdr3_nt: TGTGCCAGCGGAGCTCCGGGTTACTACGAGCAGTACTTC; cdr3_aa: CASGAPGYYEQYF
d_call: -; j_call: TRBJ1-2; v_call: TRBV7-9; clone_size: few; cdr3_length: 15; cdr3_nt: TGTGCCAGCAGCCCCACCTCGGGACAAGCCTATGGCTACACCTTC; cdr3_aa: CASSPTSGQAYGYTF
d_call: TRBD2; j_call: TRBJ2-3; v_call: TRBV30; clone_size: -; cdr3_length: 14; cdr3_nt: TGTGCCTGGAGTAAACGGGGGGGCACAGATACGCAGTATTTT; cdr3_aa: CAWSKRGGTDTQYF
d_call: TRBD1; j_call: TRBJ1-5; v_call: TRBV19; clone_size: -; cdr3_length: 14; cdr3_nt: TGTGCCAGTTGGGGCAGGGGGAGCAATCAGCCCCAGCATTTT; cdr3_aa: CASWGRGSNQPQHF
d_call: -; j_call: TRBJ2-7; v_call: TRBV18; clone_size: -; cdr3_length: 12; cdr3_nt: TGTGCCAGCTCACCGGGGCTCTACGAGCAGTACTTC; cdr3_aa: CASSPGLYEQYF
d_call: -; j_call: TRBJ1-1; v_call: TRBV19; clone_size: few; cdr3_length: 13; cdr3_nt: TGTGCCAGTAGTATCGTCAGGGCTACTGAAGCTTTCTTT; cdr3_aa: CASSIVRATEAFF
d_call: TRBD2; j_call: TRBJ2-3; v_call: TRBV28; clone_size: few; cdr3_length: 16; cdr3_nt: TGTGCCAGCAGTTTCCAGACTAGCGGGGTCACAGATACGCAGTATTTT; cdr3_aa: CASSFQTSGVTDTQYF
d_call: TRBD1; j_call: TRBJ1-2; v_call: TRBV27; clone_size: -; cdr3_length: 16; cdr3_nt: TGTGCCAGCACCTCTATGACAGGGAAGATACAGAATGGCTACACCTTC; cdr3_aa: CASTSMTGKIQNGYTF
d_call: TRBD2; j_call: TRBJ2-2; v_call: TRBV11-3; clone_size: -; cdr3_length: 15; cdr3_nt: TGTGCCAGCAGCTTAGGTCTAGCGGCAACCGGGGAGCTGTTTTTT; cdr3_aa: CASSLGLAATGELFF
d_call: TRBD2; j_call: TRBJ2-1; v_call: TRBV7-3; clone_size: -; cdr3_length: 14; cdr3_nt: TGTGCCAGCAGCACCAGCGGGGGGATCAATGAGCAGTTCTTC; cdr3_aa: CASSTSGGINEQFF
d_call: -; j_call: TRBJ2-7; v_call: TRBV28; clone_size: -; cdr3_length: 15; cdr3_nt: TGTGCCAGCAGAAGGTGGCAGCCCTCTTCCTACGAGCAGTACTTC; cdr3_aa: CASRRWQPSSYEQYF
d_call: TRBD1; j_call: TRBJ2-5; v_call: TRBV2; clone_size: few; cdr3_length: 13; cdr3_nt: TGTGCCAGCTCACGGACAGGGTTTGAGACCCAGTACTTC; cdr3_aa: CASSRTGFETQYF
d_call: TRBD1; j_call: TRBJ2-2; v_call: TRBV10-3; clone_size: -; cdr3_length: 14; cdr3_nt: TGTGCCATCAGCAACACAGGGGCCACCGGGGAGCTGTTTTTT; cdr3_aa: CAISNTGATGELFF
d_call: TRBD2; j_call: TRBJ2-1; v_call: TRBV29-1; clone_size: few; cdr3_length: 14; cdr3_nt: TGCAGCGGTCAACTAGCGGGAGGGCCGAATGAGCAGTTCTTC; cdr3_aa: CSGQLAGGPNEQFF